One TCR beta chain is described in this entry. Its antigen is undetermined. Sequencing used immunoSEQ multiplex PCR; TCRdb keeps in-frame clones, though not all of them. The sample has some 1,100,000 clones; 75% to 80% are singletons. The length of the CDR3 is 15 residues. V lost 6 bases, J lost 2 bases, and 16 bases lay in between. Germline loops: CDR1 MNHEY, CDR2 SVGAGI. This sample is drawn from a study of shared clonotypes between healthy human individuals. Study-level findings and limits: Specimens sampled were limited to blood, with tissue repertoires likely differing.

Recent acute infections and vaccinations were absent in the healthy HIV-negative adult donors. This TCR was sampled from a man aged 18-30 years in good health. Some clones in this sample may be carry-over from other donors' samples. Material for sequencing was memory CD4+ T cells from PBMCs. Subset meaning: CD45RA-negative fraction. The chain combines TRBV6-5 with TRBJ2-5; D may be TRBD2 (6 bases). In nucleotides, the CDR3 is TGTGCCAGCAGCCAACTAGCTTTCGGGCAAGAGACCCAGTACTTC. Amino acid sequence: CASSQLAFGQETQYF.